The 32 T cell receptor beta chains presented below share a single source sample, sequenced in a study of CDR3 diversity in severe acne. TCRdb used MiXCR to reprocess the PCR reads, holding one entry per CDR3 protein. The sample includes some 84,000 distinct CDR3 sequences, roughly half of them seen just once. Sequenced sample: blood. Receptors were obtained from a male donor in good health, serving as a control.

This clonotype was detected a few times. This may come from a read error, since a much larger clone is one base off. The CDR3 sequence is CASSIGGRAQETQYF. The CDR3 DNA reads as TGTGCCAGTAGTATTGGCGGGAGGGCCCAAGAGACCCAGTACTTC. This chain links TRBV19 with TRBJ2-5; 9 bases align to TRBD2. The CDR3 is 15 residues long. Germline assignment: CDR1 LNHDA and CDR2 SQIVND (reference sequence). The V gene end was trimmed by 3 bases and the J gene end by 1 base; junction bases not matched to a gene: 3.

The rearrangement joins TRBV20-1 to TRBJ2-5, with 7 positions matching TRBD2. The germline gives CDR1 DFQATT, CDR2 SNEGSKA (reference sequence). The CDR3 has 15 amino acids. The ends lost 6 bases at V and 5 bases at J; junction bases unmatched: 15. The CDR3 loop is CSAVDLPGGPETQYF. CDR3 nucleotide sequence: TGCAGTGCAGTCGACTTGCCGGGAGGTCCGGAGACCCAGTACTTC.

The J gene is TRBJ1-2, the V gene TRBV5-1; tentatively, D is TRBD1 (6 bases). V was clipped by 4 bases and J by 1 base, with 8 bases between them. Germline-derived CDR1 and CDR2 are SGHRS and YFSETQ. The CDR3 length is 13 residues. The CDR3, as DNA: TGCGCCAGCAGCCGACAGGATAACTATGGCTACACCTTC. Its protein is CASSRQDNYGYTF.

The chain links TRBV11-1 to TRBJ1-6; D may be TRBD1 (5 bases). CDR3 length: 15 residues. V lost 6 bases, J lost 8 bases, and 17 bases lay in between. Germline V lookup: CDR1 SGHAT, CDR2 FQDESV (reference sequence). CDR3 coding DNA: TGTGCCAGCAGACCCAAGACAGTGCTCCATTCACCCCTCCACTTT. It translates to CASRPKTVLHSPLHF.

The chain is built from TRBV20-1 and TRBJ2-5; maybe TRBD2 (5 bases). V was shortened by 6 bases and J by 1 base, with 18 bases between the two germline ends. This CDR3 is built from 15 residues. CDR1 is DFQATT and CDR2 is SNEGSKA in the germline V gene (reference sequence). Written as DNA, the CDR3 is TGCAGTGCGTCTCGGGCAGCGGACCTCCAAGAGACCCAGTACTTC. It is translated as CSASRAADLQETQYF.

Regarding this clonotype: Because the CDR3 is missing its conserved closing phenylalanine or tryptophan, this is likely a read error. The chain uses TRBV29-1 and TRBJ2-7; 13 nucleotides match TRBD2. The CDR3 has 17 residues. Trimming removed 4 bases from V and 9 bases from J; junction bases left unmatched: 18. The germline gives CDR1 SQVTM, CDR2 ANQGSEA. DNA for the CDR3: TGCAGCGTTGGCGGGACTAGCGGGACCCATAGCACAGATACGCAGTACTCC. Its translation: CSVGGTSGTHSTDTQYS.

This clonotype was picked up many times. This rearrangement joins TRBV11-2 to TRBJ1-1; D gene uncertain. Deletions cut 1 base from V and 4 bases from J, with 10 bases between. The CDR3 has 14 amino acids. The germline gives CDR1 SGHAT, CDR2 FQNNGV. The CDR3 here is CASSLGGIGTEAFF. In nucleotides, the CDR3 is TGTGCCAGCAGCTTAGGTGGGATCGGCACTGAAGCTTTCTTT.

This clonotype was counted many times. V and J are TRBV20-1 and TRBJ2-7; perhaps D is TRBD1 or TRBD2 (5 bases each). The germline V gene encodes CDR1 DFQATT and CDR2 SNEGSKA (reference sequence). V lost 5 bases, J lost 4 bases, and 15 bases lay in between. The length of the CDR3 is 13 residues. CDR3 coding DNA: TGCAGTGCTCTGAGGGACGAAAGTTACGAGCAGTACTTC. It codes for CSALRDESYEQYF.

This clonotype has just a few counts. The gene calls are TRBV29-1 and TRBJ1-5, with D unresolved. In germline, CDR1 is SQVTM, CDR2 ANQGSEA. This CDR3 is built from 12 residues. Trimming took 7 bases from V and 1 from J, leaving 8 bases between them. This CDR3 is CSAQMSNQPQHF. In nucleotides, the CDR3 is TGCAGCGCTCAGATGAGCAATCAGCCCCAGCATTTT.

This clonotype showed up just a few times. This sequence joins TRBV7-3 and TRBJ2-7, with D tentatively TRBD2 (5 bases). The germline V gene has CDR1 SGHTA and CDR2 FQGTGA. Trimming left V 0 bases short and J 2 bases short, with 8 bases between. There are 14 residues in the CDR3. This CDR3 is CASSLTAGAYEQYF. CDR3 nucleotide sequence: TGTGCCAGCAGCTTAACGGCGGGCGCCTACGAGCAGTACTTC. Supplemented by reference TRBV7-3 and TRBJ2-7, the full variable domain reads GAGVSQTPSNKVTEKGKYVELRCDPISGHTALYWYRQSLGQGPEFLIYFQGTGAADDSGLPNDRFFAVRPEGSVSTLKIQRTERGDSAVYLCASSLTAGAYEQYFGPGTRLTVT.

The gene calls are TRBV7-2 and TRBJ2-7, with a possible D match to TRBD1 (5 bases). Germline loops: CDR1 SGHTA, CDR2 FQGNSA. CDR3 length equals 13 residues. The germline V and J ends were trimmed by 4 bases and 2 bases, with 9 bases remaining between them. CDR3 region: CASSSTVAYEQYF. CDR3 nucleotide sequence: TGTGCCAGCAGCTCGACAGTAGCCTACGAGCAGTACTTC.

This clonotype was detected once. Because it lacks the conserved phenylalanine or tryptophan at the end, this CDR3 is likely a read error. V usage is TRBV5-1 and J usage is TRBJ2-5, with a possible D match to TRBD1 (6 bases). CDR1 is SGHRS and CDR2 is YFSETQ in the germline V gene. CDR3 length equals 13 residues. DNA of the CDR3: TGCGCTAGCAGCTTAGACAGGCAAGAGACCCAGTACTGC. Translation gives CASSLDRQETQYC.

The chain is built from TRBV2 and TRBJ2-5, with D perhaps TRBD1 or TRBD2 (6 bases each). Germline CDR1 and CDR2: SNHLY and FYNNEI. Trimming shortened V by 8 bases and J by 5 bases, and 9 bases separated the two germline ends. CDR3 size: 11 residues. CDR3 bases: TGTGCCAGCGGGGGGCCGGAGACCCAGTACTTC. Its translation: CASGGPETQYF.

Comment on this clonotype: A much bigger clone sits one base away, suggesting this may be a read error. The gene calls are TRBV2 and TRBJ2-5; D tentatively reads TRBD1 or TRBD2 (5 bases each). This CDR3 region has 15 residues. CDR1 and CDR2 from the germline V gene are SNHLY and FYNNEI. V was trimmed by 4 bases and J by 5 bases, leaving 17 bases between them. CDR3 in amino acids: CASSVRGGVEETQYF. In DNA, the CDR3 is TGTGCCAGCAGTGTCCGGGGCGGCGTCGAGGAGACCCAGTACTTC.

This clonotype was observed a few times. An end of the junction does not agree with germline; a read error may underlie this. The J gene is TRBJ2-7, the V gene TRBV5-1, with D perhaps TRBD1 (6 bases). The germline V gene encodes CDR1 SGHRS and CDR2 YFSETQ. CDR3 length: 11 residues. CDR3 coding DNA: TGTGCCAGCAGGGGCGCCTACGAGCAGTACTTC. Translated: CASRGAYEQYF.

The table lists this clonotype with a few counts. The gene calls are TRBV7-3 and TRBJ1-2; D remains unclear. V was pared by 5 bases and J by 2 bases, with 9 bases between. From germline, CDR1 is SGHTA and CDR2 FQGTGA. The CDR3 extends over 13 amino acids. The CDR3 coding sequence is TGTGCCAGCAGCGCTCAACTAAACTATGGCTACACCTTC. It encodes CASSAQLNYGYTF.

This clonotype was picked up a small number of times. The rearrangement links TRBV7-3 to TRBJ1-5, with TRBD1 as a possible D gene (5 bases). V lost 8 bases and J 4 bases, leaving 15 bases between the germline ends. The CDR3 covers 14 residues. Per germline, CDR1 SGHTA and CDR2 FQGTGA. The CDR3 protein is CASHFAGRNQPQHF. The DNA of the CDR3 is TGTGCCAGCCACTTTGCGGGGCGAAATCAGCCCCAGCATTTT.

A note on this clonotype: This clone may be a read error of a much larger clone one base away. The V call is TRBV7-6, the J call TRBJ2-7; no reliable D call. With 1 base removed from V and 2 bases from J, the gap between germline ends came to 9 bases. CDR3 size: 14 residues. Germline assignment: CDR1 SGHVS and CDR2 FNYEAQ. The CDR3, as DNA: TGTGCCAGCAGCTTAGACCCTTCTACCTACGAGCAGTACTTC. The encoded protein is CASSLDPSTYEQYF.

The chain is built from TRBV20-1 and TRBJ1-1, with 12 bases fitting TRBD1. The trim removed 0 bases at V and 0 bases at J, leaving 8 bases unmatched. CDR1 and CDR2 (germline): DFQATT, SNEGSKA (reference sequence). The length of the CDR3 is 18 residues. The CDR3 region has the DNA TGCAGTGCTAGAGATGGGGAAGGGACAGGGGGCATGAACACTGAAGCTTTCTTT. Its translation is CSARDGEGTGGMNTEAFF.

The rearrangement joins TRBV29-1 to TRBJ2-2; 11 bases fit TRBD1. The junction had 5 bases not matched to a gene; V was cut back by 6 bases and J by 5 bases. In germline, CDR1 is SQVTM, CDR2 ANQGSEA. The CDR3 runs 14 residues. This CDR3 reads CSVQGQGATGELFF. The DNA of the CDR3 is TGCAGCGTGCAAGGACAGGGGGCGACCGGGGAGCTGTTTTTT.

The CDR3 here is CSAVRTSGAYEQYF. The DNA of the CDR3 is TGCAGTGCGGTCCGGACTAGCGGGGCCTACGAGCAGTACTTC. The rearrangement joins TRBV20-1 to TRBJ2-7, with 12 bases matching TRBD2. There are 14 residues in the CDR3. After removal of 6 bases from V and 2 bases from J, the junction contained 5 bases not matched to a gene. Per germline, CDR1 DFQATT and CDR2 SNEGSKA (reference sequence).

Notes on this clonotype: The junction differs from germline at one of its ends, possibly a read error. This chain uses TRBV10-3 with TRBJ2-7; D remains ambiguous. CDR1 and CDR2 (germline): ENHRY, SYGVKD. This CDR3 spans 14 amino acids. The CDR3: CATRSTSEIYEQYF. CDR3 nucleotide sequence: TGTGCCACCCGATCTACCTCAGAAATCTACGAACAGTACTTC.

The chain couples TRBV7-8 to TRBJ1-4, with a possible D match to TRBD1 (6 bases). Germline CDR1 is SGHVS and CDR2 is FQNEAQ. The CDR3 runs 14 residues. V dropped 1 base and J dropped 7 bases, with 10 bases sitting between them. CDR3 protein: CASSLDRVGEKLFF. For the CDR3, the DNA is TGTGCCAGCAGCTTAGACAGGGTCGGTGAAAAACTGTTTTTT.

V usage is TRBV11-3 and J usage is TRBJ1-1; unclear D gene. This CDR3 region has 15 residues. Trimming removed 0 bases from V and 0 bases from J, with 8 bases in between. Germline V gives CDR1 SGHNT, CDR2 YENEEA. CDR3 in amino acids: CASSLELGLNTEAFF. In DNA, the CDR3 is TGTGCCAGCAGCTTAGAGTTGGGGTTGAACACTGAAGCTTTCTTT.

This clonotype was seen at least ten times. This chain links TRBV7-6 with TRBJ1-1; D is perhaps TRBD1 (5 bases). In germline, CDR1 is SGHVS, CDR2 FNYEAQ. Deletions cut 5 bases from V and 6 bases from J, with 13 bases between. This CDR3 has 13 amino acids. CDR3 amino acids: CASSVGTRAEAFF. In nucleotides, the CDR3 is TGTGCCAGCAGCGTAGGGACGCGGGCTGAAGCTTTCTTT.

By share, this clonotype counts as medium-sized. The rearrangement joins TRBV5-8 to TRBJ1-1, with 9 positions matching TRBD1. After removal of 9 bases from V and 6 bases from J, the junction contained 9 bases not matched to a gene. The CDR3 consists of 13 residues. From germline, CDR1 is SGHTS and CDR2 YDEGEE. CDR3 DNA: TGTGCCACCGAGGACAGGGGAATGCCTGAAGCTTTCTTT. The encoded protein is CATEDRGMPEAFF.

V is TRBV4-1 and J is TRBJ2-3, with 14 bases lining up with TRBD2. The CDR3 length is 18 residues. Trimming cost V 1 base and J 3 bases; bases outside gene matches: 6. Germline lookup yields CDR1 MGHRA and CDR2 YSYEKL. This chain's CDR3 is CASSQGPGLAGVTDTQYF. Written as DNA, the CDR3 is TGCGCCAGCAGCCAAGGCCCGGGACTAGCGGGAGTAACAGATACGCAGTATTTT.

This clonotype was observed a handful of times. This chain joins TRBV5-1 and TRBJ2-7; no firm D call. Per germline, CDR1 SGHRS and CDR2 YFSETQ. This CDR3 contains 12 residues. Trimming took off 3 bases at V and 3 bases at J, with 7 bases between the two ends. The CDR3 sequence: CASSSQLYEQYF. In DNA form, the CDR3 reads TGCGCCAGCAGCTCTCAGCTCTACGAGCAGTACTTC.

The chain employs TRBV10-3 and TRBJ1-4, with 7 bases matching TRBD1. The CDR3 runs to 15 residues. Germline V gives CDR1 ENHRY, CDR2 SYGVKD. J lost 4 bases, V lost 2 bases, and 4 bases had no gene match. CDR3 in DNA: TGTGCCATCAGTGAGCCCCAGGGGGGTAATGAAAAACTGTTTTTT. Translating it yields CAISEPQGGNEKLFF.

The V gene is TRBV25-1, the J gene TRBJ1-1, with a tentative D call TRBD1 (5 bases). V shed 4 bases and J shed 3 bases, with 15 bases lying between them. From germline, CDR1 is MGHDK and CDR2 SYGVNS. There are 15 residues in the CDR3. The chain's CDR3 is CASSGGGVGYTEAFF. DNA for the CDR3: TGTGCCAGCAGTGGGGGCGGGGTGGGTTACACTGAAGCTTTCTTT.

The chain carries TRBV4-1 and TRBJ2-3; D may be TRBD2 (5 bases). In germline, CDR1 is MGHRA, CDR2 YSYEKL. V dropped 2 bases and J dropped 7 bases, with 16 bases sitting between them. The CDR3 runs to 15 residues. CDR3 protein: CASSQHGVFGNTQYF. CDR3 nucleotide sequence: TGCGCCAGCAGCCAACATGGCGTATTCGGGAATACGCAGTATTTT.

This chain connects TRBV7-3 to TRBJ1-1; 10 nucleotides match TRBD1. Germline values: CDR1 SGHTA, CDR2 FQGTGA. This CDR3 region has 13 residues. Trimming took 4 bases from V and 4 from J; bases not matched to a gene: 0. Written as DNA, the CDR3 is TGTGCCAGCAGCTGGACAGGGGGCACTGAAGCTTTCTTT. This codes for CASSWTGGTEAFF.